These 10 T cell receptor beta chains came from one sample sequenced in a study of blood T cell repertoires in COVID-19. Only in-frame clones appear in the TCRdb table, and some are missing; sequencing was by immunoSEQ multiplex PCR. The sample records approximately 50,000 clones, 75% to 80% being singletons. Sequencing was performed on peripheral blood. The receptors come from a man aged 50-60 years with active or convalescent COVID-19.

The V gene is TRBV29-1, the J gene TRBJ2-2, with D possibly matching TRBD1 (6 bases). Germline V gene sequence: CDR1 SQVTM, CDR2 ANQGSEA. The length of the CDR3 is 14 residues. Trimming cost V 3 bases and J 4 bases, with 12 bases left between them. This CDR3 is CSVDSGALTGELFF. CDR3 bases: TGCAGCGTTGATTCAGGGGCCCTCACCGGGGAGCTGTTTTTT.

This chain connects TRBV29-1 to TRBJ2-1, with TRBD1 matching 9 bases. Germline V CDR1 and CDR2: SQVTM, ANQGSEA. The junction had 6 bases not matched to a gene; V was cut back by 7 bases and J by 2 bases. This CDR3 region has 14 residues. This chain's CDR3 is CSGEGTGTYNEQFF. CDR3 DNA: TGCAGCGGAGAGGGGACAGGGACCTACAATGAGCAGTTCTTC.

The chain employs TRBV19 and TRBJ1-4; D perhaps matches TRBD1 (6 bases). CDR3 length: 15 residues. The V and J ends lost 5 bases and 5 bases respectively, with 15 bases between them. The germline CDR1 and CDR2 sequences are LNHDA and SQIVND (reference sequence). The CDR3 is CASSPPQGQNEKLFF. The CDR3 DNA reads TGTGCCAGTAGTCCGCCACAGGGTCAAAATGAAAAACTGTTTTTT.

Only a few counts were recorded for this clone. The CDR3 here is CASNPGTGGELFF. DNA of the CDR3: TGTGCCAGCAACCCGGGGACAGGCGGGGAGCTGTTTTTT. The chain is built from TRBV12-3 or TRBV12-4 and TRBJ2-2, with TRBD1 identical over 8 bases. The CDR3 runs 13 residues. Germline trimming cut 7 bases from V and 7 bases from J; bases unmatched to any gene: 5.

The chain carries TRBV12-3 or TRBV12-4 and TRBJ1-1; TRBD1 aligns across 8 bases. The CDR3 covers 13 residues. V dropped 6 bases and J dropped 7; count of bases not matched to a gene: 7. CDR3 coding DNA: TGTGCCAGCAGCCGTACAGGGGGAGTTGAAGCTTTCTTT. This encodes CASSRTGGVEAFF.

The chain links TRBV10-3 to TRBJ2-4, with a weak D call TRBD2 (6 bases). This CDR3 is 14 amino acids long. Trimming removed 0 bases from V and 9 bases from J, with 12 bases in between. CDR1 is ENHRY, CDR2 SYGVKD, per germline. CDR3 protein: CAISESGGDGIQYF. The CDR3 DNA is TGTGCCATCAGTGAGTCCGGGGGTGATGGCATTCAGTACTTC.

This clone occurred a few times. This chain links TRBV10-3 with TRBJ2-7; D may be TRBD1 (5 bases). Trimming left V 4 bases short and J 2 bases short, with 12 bases between. This CDR3 region has 14 residues. Per the germline V gene, CDR1 is ENHRY and CDR2 is SYGVKD. In nucleotides, the CDR3 is TGTGCCATCAGTGGTTCAGGGTCGCCCTACGAGCAGTACTTC. Its protein product is CAISGSGSPYEQYF.

The V call is TRBV12-3 or TRBV12-4, the J call TRBJ1-4; no definite D call. The V gene lost 2 bases and the J gene lost 5 bases, with 6 bases spanning the gap. The CDR3 has 13 residues. CDR3 nucleotides: TGTGCCAGCAGTTTAAACGGGAATGAAAAACTGTTTTTT. Translation: CASSLNGNEKLFF.

The V and J genes are TRBV7-9 and TRBJ1-6, with unresolved D. Trimming took 3 bases from V and 13 from J, leaving 16 bases between them. This CDR3 comprises 14 residues. CDR1 is SEHNR, CDR2 FQNEAQ, per germline (reference sequence). In DNA, the CDR3 is TGTGCCAGCAGCTTCCCTCGGGAAAGGGAGCCCCTCCACTTT. This translates into CASSFPREREPLHF. Full variable domain (rest looked up from reference TRBV7-9 and TRBJ1-6): DTGVSQNPRHKITKRGQNVTFRCDPISEHNRLYWYRQTLGQGPEFLTYFQNEAQLEKSRLLSDRFSAERPKGSFSTLEIQRTEQGDSAMYLCASSFPREREPLHFGNGTRLTVT.

The V and J genes are TRBV12-3 or TRBV12-4 and TRBJ1-5, with D hard to call. The ends were cut back, 3 bases at V and 7 bases at J, with 10 bases in the middle. This CDR3 comprises 13 residues. CDR3 in DNA: TGTGCCAGCAGTTTCTTGCGTAACCAGCCCCAGCATTTT. It encodes CASSFLRNQPQHF.